This paragraph covers one T cell receptor beta chain sequence. Other DNA sequences in the sample encode the same CDR3. As processed by the authors: Counts of nucleated cells, estimated from reference gene primer amplification, were obtained. Clones were read by immunoSEQ multiplex PCR, and TCRdb kept only the in-frame ones, dropping some. V and J calls and clone size follow that table, whereas D and trimming were derived from the DNA. The table has fewer than 400,000 clones, around 82% seen once; the top ten hold about 2.7%. The data belong to a study of blood T cell repertoires in COVID-19. At the level of the study: The United States, Italy and Spain were the sources of the acute and convalescent COVID-19 samples. T cells, B-cell-depleted T cells, or PBMCs supplied cDNA or gDNA.

The CDR3 is 14 residues long. Germline lookup yields CDR1 SGDLS and CDR2 YYNGEE. Between the trimmed V and J ends, which lost 0 bases and 3 bases, there was a span of 7 bases. Specimen: peripheral blood. The V gene is TRBV9, the J gene TRBJ1-3; possibly TRBD1 for D (5 bases). The origin of this receptor is a man aged 25-45 years with active or convalescent COVID-19. CDR3 protein: CASSVARDGNTIYF. CDR3 sequence (DNA): TGTGCCAGCAGCGTAGCCAGGGATGGAAACACCATATATTTT.